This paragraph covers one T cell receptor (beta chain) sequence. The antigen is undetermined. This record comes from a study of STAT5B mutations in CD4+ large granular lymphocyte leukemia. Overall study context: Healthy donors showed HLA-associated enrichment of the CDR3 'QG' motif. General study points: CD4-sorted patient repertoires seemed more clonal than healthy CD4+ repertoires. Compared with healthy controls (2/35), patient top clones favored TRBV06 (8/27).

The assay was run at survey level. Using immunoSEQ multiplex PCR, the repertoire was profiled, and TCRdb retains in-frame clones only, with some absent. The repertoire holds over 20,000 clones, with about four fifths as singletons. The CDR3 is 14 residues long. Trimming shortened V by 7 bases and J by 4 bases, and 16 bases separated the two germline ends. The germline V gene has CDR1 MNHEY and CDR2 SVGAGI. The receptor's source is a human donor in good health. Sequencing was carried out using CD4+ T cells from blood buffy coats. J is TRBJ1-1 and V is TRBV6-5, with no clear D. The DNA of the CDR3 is TGTGCCAGCAAAACCTGGGGTCACACCACTGAAGCTTTCTTT. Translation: CASKTWGHTTEAFF.